Each of the 27 T cell receptor beta chains below was sequenced from the same sample in a study of graft-versus-host responses after intestinal transplantation. This table comes from immunoSEQ multiplex PCR, and its TCRdb copy is limited to in-frame clones, with some not included. The sample lists roughly 56,000 clones, around 91% occurring once. Sample: PBMCs, taken about 120 days after intestinal transplantation. These receptors came from a human patient who received an intestinal transplant, so some T cells may come from the graft donor.

The chain employs TRBV19 and TRBJ2-7; perhaps TRBD1 as D (6 bases). CDR1 and CDR2 from the germline V gene are LNHDA and SQIVND (reference sequence). The CDR3 has 13 residues. V gave up 2 bases and J gave up 3 bases, with 8 bases separating them. The CDR3 DNA reads TGTGCCAGTAGTATATCAGGGGACTACGAGCAGTACTTC. Translation: CASSISGDYEQYF.

The V gene is TRBV6-5, the J gene TRBJ2-3; 10 nucleotides align to TRBD1. The CDR3 is made up of 14 amino acids. Germline-derived CDR1 and CDR2 are MNHEY and SVGAGI. The J segment lost 4 bases and the V segment lost 7 bases, leaving 5 bases of the junction unmatched. The CDR3 loop reads CASTRGQGADTQYF. DNA of the CDR3: TGTGCCAGCACCCGAGGACAGGGGGCAGATACGCAGTATTTT.

In its sample, this clone was seen once. J is TRBJ2-1 and V is TRBV5-1; 13 bases line up with TRBD2. The trim removed 4 bases at V and 7 bases at J, leaving 8 bases unmatched. The CDR3 runs to 16 residues. Germline lookup yields CDR1 SGHRS and CDR2 YFSETQ. CDR3 sequence: CASSPGLAGLMNEQFF. CDR3 DNA sequence: TGCGCCAGCAGCCCGGGACTAGCGGGGTTAATGAATGAGCAGTTCTTC.

This clone has only one observation. The chain is built from TRBV4-1 and TRBJ2-1; 7 bases fit TRBD2. J was trimmed by 4 bases and V by 0 bases; bases with no gene match: 6. The CDR3 consists of 16 residues. The germline CDR1 and CDR2 sequences are MGHRA and YSYEKL. The CDR3 loop is CASSQEVRDYYNEQFF. As DNA, the CDR3 is TGCGCCAGCAGCCAAGAGGTCAGGGACTATTACAATGAGCAGTTCTTC.

This rearrangement joins TRBV6-5 to TRBJ1-1; 9 bases line up with TRBD1. The germline CDR1 and CDR2 sequences are MNHEY and SVGAGI. The CDR3 runs to 13 residues. V lost 10 bases, J lost 5 bases, and 8 bases stayed unmatched. The CDR3 nucleotides are TGTGCCACGAACACAGGGGGCAGAACTGAAGCTTTCTTT. This sequence encodes CATNTGGRTEAFF.

The chain links TRBV27 to TRBJ2-2; 8 bases match TRBD2. Germline V CDR1 and CDR2: MNHEY, SMNVEV (reference sequence). V shed 3 bases and J 6 bases; nucleotides not matched to a gene: 3. The CDR3 is 14 residues long. In DNA, the CDR3 is TGTGCCAGCAGTTTTAGCGGGGTACCCGGGGAGCTGTTTTTT. Residues: CASSFSGVPGELFF.

V and J are TRBV18 and TRBJ1-1, with D possibly TRBD1 on 5 matching bases. The CDR3 spans 15 residues. Germline V CDR1 and CDR2: KGHSH, LQKENI. V lost 4 bases, J lost 0 bases, and 12 bases lay in between. CDR3 coding DNA: TGTGCCAGCTCACGCCCGGACACATTGAACACTGAAGCTTTCTTT. This encodes CASSRPDTLNTEAFF.

V is TRBV25-1 and J is TRBJ1-1, with a weak D call TRBD1 (6 bases). V shed 10 bases and J shed 5 bases, with 14 bases lying between them. Per germline, CDR1 MGHDK and CDR2 SYGVNS. This CDR3 contains 12 residues. CDR3: CAMPGAATEAFF. DNA for the CDR3: TGTGCCATGCCAGGGGCGGCGACTGAAGCTTTCTTT.

This chain uses TRBV10-3 with TRBJ2-1; 7 positions agree with TRBD1. Losses at the gene ends were 3 bases for V and 7 bases for J; bases not matched to a gene: 18. The CDR3 runs 18 residues. Germline values: CDR1 ENHRY, CDR2 SYGVKD. The chain's CDR3 is CAISESVWDSPPGNEQFF. As DNA, the CDR3 is TGTGCCATCAGTGAATCGGTTTGGGACAGCCCTCCGGGGAATGAGCAGTTCTTC.

The V and J genes are TRBV5-4 and TRBJ2-1, with D possibly TRBD2 on 6 matching bases. CDR3 length equals 15 residues. Germline V lookup: CDR1 SGHNT, CDR2 YYREEE (reference sequence). CDR3 sequence: CAMALGLSWDNEQFF. DNA for the CDR3: TGTGCGATGGCACTGGGACTCAGTTGGGACAATGAGCAGTTCTTC.

This clone was found once. V usage is TRBV10-3 and J usage is TRBJ2-7; D possibly uses TRBD1 or TRBD2 (6 bases each). The CDR3 runs 13 residues. Trimming took 3 bases from V and 5 from J, leaving 11 bases between them. CDR1 and CDR2 (germline): ENHRY, SYGVKD. CDR3 nucleotide sequence: TGTGCCATCAGTGATAGGGGGGAGGACGAGCAGTACTTC. Translation: CAISDRGEDEQYF.

The chain carries TRBV28 and TRBJ2-7; TRBD2 is a possible D gene (6 bases). Trimming removed 5 bases from V and 1 base from J, with 15 bases in between. The germline CDR1 and CDR2 sequences are MDHEN and SYDVKM. The CDR3 sequence is 15 residues long. CDR3 nucleotide sequence: TGTGCCAGCAGTACCCCCGGGGGTCGATCCTACGAGCAGTACTTC. As protein: CASSTPGGRSYEQYF.

The chain carries TRBV2 and TRBJ2-7; 8 nucleotides agree with TRBD1. V was pared by 2 bases and J by 4 bases, with 7 bases of the junction left unmatched. The CDR3 extends over 15 amino acids. The germline CDR1 and CDR2 sequences are SNHLY and FYNNEI. CDR3 in DNA: TGTGCCAGCAGTGAAATCCTTGGACAGGGTTACGAGCAGTACTTC. Its protein product is CASSEILGQGYEQYF.

The chain employs TRBV9 and TRBJ1-2; 7 nucleotides align to TRBD1. With V trimmed by 3 bases and J by 6 bases, 5 bases remained unmatched. The CDR3 spans 13 residues. Germline V gene data show CDR1 as SGDLS and CDR2 as YYNGEE. As DNA, the CDR3 is TGTGCCAGCAGCGCGGACAGGCTCAATGGCTACACCTTC. This translates into CASSADRLNGYTF.

Here the CDR3 DNA reads TGTGCCAGTAGCCGGGACAGGACAGGTTATGGCTACACCTTC. Residues: CASSRDRTGYGYTF. The J gene is TRBJ1-2, the V gene TRBV19, with 8 bases aligning to TRBD1. Germline loops: CDR1 LNHDA, CDR2 SQIVND (reference sequence). The junction had 8 bases not matched to a gene; V was cut back by 6 bases and J by 5 bases. This CDR3 spans 14 amino acids.

The genes are TRBV27 and TRBJ2-7, with TRBD2 identical over 13 bases. Per the germline V gene, CDR1 is MNHEY and CDR2 is SMNVEV (reference sequence). This CDR3 is 15 amino acids long. V lost 4 bases and J lost 3; bases outside the gene matches: 3. The DNA of the CDR3 is TGTGCCAGCAGTTGGGGACTAGCGGGGATCTACGAGCAGTACTTC. Protein product: CASSWGLAGIYEQYF.

The chain combines TRBV11-2 with TRBJ2-1; TRBD2 agrees at 11 bases. Germline CDR1 reads SGHAT; CDR2 reads FQNNGV. The CDR3 extends over 15 amino acids. The trim removed 6 bases at V and 7 bases at J, leaving 8 bases unmatched. The CDR3 sequence is CASSRSGGAKNEQFF. Written as DNA, the CDR3 is TGTGCCAGCAGTCGTAGCGGGGGGGCCAAAAATGAGCAGTTCTTC.

This rearrangement joins TRBV9 to TRBJ2-7, with TRBD1 matching 9 bases. Germline V lookup: CDR1 SGDLS, CDR2 YYNGEE. The length of the CDR3 is 15 residues. V trimming: 0 bases; J trimming: 5 bases; junction bases outside the gene matches: 6. The chain's CDR3 is CASSVDGQGRHEQYF. The CDR3 DNA reads as TGTGCCAGCAGCGTAGATGGACAGGGGAGACACGAGCAGTACTTC.

This chain joins TRBV28 and TRBJ1-5; possibly TRBD1 for D (6 bases). The V end lost 4 bases, the J end lost 2 bases, and 6 bases lay between the germline ends. The V gene's germline CDR1 is MDHEN and CDR2 SYDVKM. This CDR3 region has 13 residues. The CDR3 is CASSWTGNQPQHF. In DNA, the CDR3 is TGTGCCAGCAGTTGGACAGGCAATCAGCCCCAGCATTTT.

The chain links TRBV4-1 to TRBJ1-4, with 9 nucleotides matching TRBD1. CDR3 length: 15 residues. Trimming took 3 bases from V and 8 from J; bases not matched to a gene: 7. Germline V CDR1 and CDR2: MGHRA, YSYEKL. The CDR3 protein is CASSHSGTGFEKLFF. As DNA, the CDR3 is TGCGCCAGCAGCCATTCCGGGACAGGGTTCGAAAAACTGTTTTTT.

The chain recombines TRBV6-6 with TRBJ2-2; tentatively, D is TRBD2 (5 bases). Trimming pared 0 bases from V and 0 bases from J, leaving 8 bases between. CDR1 is MNHNY, CDR2 SVGAGI, per germline (reference sequence). This CDR3 region has 16 residues. In DNA, the CDR3 is TGTGCCAGCAGTTACTCAGAGGGCGCGAACACCGGGGAGCTGTTTTTT. Its protein is CASSYSEGANTGELFF.

The rearrangement joins TRBV10-3 to TRBJ1-4; D is unresolved. Germline-derived CDR1 and CDR2 are ENHRY and SYGVKD. Trimming left V 6 bases short and J 6 bases short, with 11 bases between. CDR3 length: 13 residues. The CDR3: CAIRPRGDEKLFF. The CDR3 DNA follows: TGTGCCATCAGGCCCCGAGGCGATGAAAAACTGTTTTTT.

The chain is built from TRBV20-1 and TRBJ2-1; the D is unclear. Per germline, CDR1 DFQATT and CDR2 SNEGSKA (reference sequence). Trimming left V 6 bases short and J 10 bases short, with 10 bases between. The CDR3 loop spans 10 amino acids. DNA for the CDR3: TGCAGTGCCCAGACCCGGGAGCAGTTCTTC. Its translation is CSAQTREQFF.

This chain links TRBV6-5 with TRBJ1-3; D ambiguous. V shed 0 bases and J shed 0 bases, with 9 bases lying between them. This CDR3 region has 16 residues. Germline loops: CDR1 MNHEY, CDR2 SVGAGI. The CDR3 DNA reads TGTGCCAGCAGTTACTCCAGATCGGCCTCTGGAAACACCATATATTTT. Translating gives CASSYSRSASGNTIYF.

The chain uses TRBV14 and TRBJ2-5, with D tentatively TRBD2 (6 bases). Trimming took off 0 bases at V and 5 bases at J, with 25 bases between the two ends. The CDR3 runs to 19 residues. The germline V gene has CDR1 SGHDN and CDR2 FVKESK. The CDR3 nucleotides read TGTGCCAGCAGCCAAGATTCGTTCGGGGGATCGTACGTAGCGGAGACCCAGTACTTC. Its translation: CASSQDSFGGSYVAETQYF.

V gene TRBV18 combines with J gene TRBJ2-7, with 7 positions matching TRBD1. V lost 4 bases and J lost 2; bases outside the gene matches: 5. The CDR3 loop spans 14 amino acids. From germline, CDR1 is KGHSH and CDR2 LQKENI. This chain's CDR3 is CASSQGAATYEQYF. The CDR3 coding sequence is TGTGCCAGCTCACAGGGGGCAGCCACCTACGAGCAGTACTTC. The variable domain in full, completed from reference TRBV18 and TRBJ2-7, reads NAGVMQNPRHLVRRRGQEARLRCSPMKGHSHVYWYRQLPEEGLKFMVYLQKENIIDESGMPKERFSAEFPKEGPSILRIQQVVRGDSAAYFCASSQGAATYEQYFGPGTRLTVT.

The chain uses TRBV11-2 and TRBJ2-7, with TRBD1 identical over 9 bases. Germline CDR1 SGHAT, CDR2 FQNNGV. The CDR3 is made up of 15 amino acids. The J segment lost 4 bases and the V segment lost 5 bases, leaving 9 bases of the junction unmatched. CDR3 in amino acids: CASSPQTGGFYEQYF. CDR3 in DNA: TGTGCCAGCAGCCCCCAGACAGGGGGTTTTTACGAGCAGTACTTC.